This T cell receptor (beta chain) emerged from a study of regulatory T cells in long-lasting Graves disease (dated by TCRdb to the early 2020s). General notes on the study: To count as having persistent Graves' disease, a patient had to have received antithyroid drug treatment for over 5 years with TSH receptor autoantibodies remaining persistently positive. On average, persistent Graves' disease patients in the clinical cohort had been on antithyroid drugs for about 10.3 years. Peripheral blood TCR sequencing and RNA sequencing compared persistent Graves' disease patients with newly diagnosed Graves' disease patients. A total of about 33 samples underwent TCR sequencing: about 13 from persistent and approximately 20 from newly diagnosed Graves' disease patients. The study was conducted in China and was registered as a clinical trial.

This clonotype was seen repeatedly, ten times or more. Its antigen has not been determined. No much larger clonotype is one base removed from it; base qualities were not supplied. This specimen's time point label, per the study, means: persistent/refractory GD, antithyroid drugs over 5 years with positive TRAb. For both TCR sequencing and RNA sequencing, RNA was extracted from PBMCs using TRIzol. The diagnosis of Graves' disease was made according to American Thyroid Association guidelines. The patients came from an endocrinology department in Xi'an, China. From each patient, around 9.3 milliliters of peripheral blood was collected into an EDTA anticoagulant tube. PBMCs were isolated by Ficoll Paque Plus density gradient separation without further T cell sorting. RNA quality was checked with an Agilent 2100 Bioanalyzer and agarose gel, and concentration with a NanoDrop 2000. General conclusions and limits of the study: Sequencing and analysis were restricted to the TCR beta chain. A larger number of public clonotypes was shared among persistent patients (more than 2,500) than among newly diagnosed patients (over 850). Peripheral blood alone was examined, since thyroid tissue, which constituted the primary lesion, could not be accessed. The authors acknowledged the small sample size as a limitation that may reduce accuracy. Persistent Graves' disease patients showed lower TCR Shannon entropy and fewer highly expanded clones than newly diagnosed patients, suggesting clonal expansion.

Receptor amplification or capture employed multiplex PCR. The run used an Illumina HiSeq 4000. TCR beta libraries were built with iRepertoire HTBI primers and Arm-PCR amplification of CDR3 regions. Before sequencing, the PCR products went through gel purification. Under the source paper's analysis protocol: Gene usage analysis of CDR3 amino acid clonotypes used the roughly 60 TRBV and 14 to 15 TRBJ segments found across samples. Filtered high-quality paired reads were merged into contigs using COPE and FqMerger. BLAST was used to align contigs to IMGT TRBV, TRBD and TRBJ reference genes, and CDR3 was defined according to IMGT. Any clonotype with a frequency above 0.1% was counted as a highly expanded clone. Shannon entropy served as the measure of repertoire diversity, while the Gini coefficient captured V-J evenness. Clonotypes shared by more than one individual were considered public. The raw public data were reprocessed by TCRdb itself: fastp quality trimming at Q25, MiXCR clonotype calling, in-frame beta chains only. Rows with a matching CDR3 protein are joined into one entry that keeps the most common DNA and genes. TCRdb's processing, not the study's, gives the V and J calls here. The sample data list roughly 450,000 distinct CDR3 sequences, and about 20% of these were observed just once. The biggest ten clones account for over 10% of the sample.

The clonotype comes from a female donor with Graves disease. Source: peripheral blood mononuclear cells (PBMCs), taken when the disease was refractory, from a patient treated with antithyroid drugs.

The encoded CDR3 is CASSNGQGADEQYF. The DNA sequence is TGTGCCAGCAGTAACGGACAGGGGGCGGATGAGCAGTACTTC. The rearrangement joined TRBV6-1 to TRBJ2-7, with TRBD1 matching 11 junction bases. Clipping removes 5 bases from V and 7 bases from J, with 7 as the unmatched junction base count. CDR1 is given as MNHNS and CDR2 as SASEGT, both from the germline V gene. The CDR3 sequence holds 14 residues, the cysteine and phenylalanine included. Only the CDR3 portion is preserved as DNA: 42 bases, with reading frame beginning at the first base.